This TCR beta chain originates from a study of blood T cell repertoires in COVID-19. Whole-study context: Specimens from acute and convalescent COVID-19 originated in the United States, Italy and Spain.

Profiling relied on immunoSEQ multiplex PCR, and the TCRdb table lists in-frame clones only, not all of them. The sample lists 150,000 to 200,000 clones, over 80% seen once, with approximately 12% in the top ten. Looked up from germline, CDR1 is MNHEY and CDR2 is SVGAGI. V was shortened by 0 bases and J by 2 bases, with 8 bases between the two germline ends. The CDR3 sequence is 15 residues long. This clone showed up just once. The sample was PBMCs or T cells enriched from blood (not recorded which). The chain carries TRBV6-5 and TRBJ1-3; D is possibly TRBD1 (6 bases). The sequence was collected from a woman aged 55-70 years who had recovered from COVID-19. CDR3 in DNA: TGTGCCAGCAGTTACTCGGGGGCGCCTGGAAACACCATATATTTT. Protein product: CASSYSGAPGNTIYF.